The sample holds one count of the clone carrying this TCR beta chain. In the same sample, other DNA sequences code for this CDR3. TCRdb keeps only in-frame clones here, not all; method: immunoSEQ multiplex PCR. The table shows around 120,000 clones, with 70% to 90% occurring only once. The data were obtained in a study of blood T cell repertoires in COVID-19. J gave up 0 bases and V 0 bases, and 2 bases lay outside the gene matches. In germline, CDR1 is SGHRS, CDR2 YFSETQ. CDR3 length: 16 amino acids. This receptor was taken from a woman between 50 and 59 years old with active or convalescent COVID-19. V and J are TRBV5-1 and TRBJ2-3; 9 positions match TRBD2. Sequenced sample: peripheral blood. DNA for the CDR3: TGCGCCAGCAGCTTGGGGCTAGCGGGGAGCACAGATACGCAGTATTTT. Encoded protein: CASSLGLAGSTDTQYF.